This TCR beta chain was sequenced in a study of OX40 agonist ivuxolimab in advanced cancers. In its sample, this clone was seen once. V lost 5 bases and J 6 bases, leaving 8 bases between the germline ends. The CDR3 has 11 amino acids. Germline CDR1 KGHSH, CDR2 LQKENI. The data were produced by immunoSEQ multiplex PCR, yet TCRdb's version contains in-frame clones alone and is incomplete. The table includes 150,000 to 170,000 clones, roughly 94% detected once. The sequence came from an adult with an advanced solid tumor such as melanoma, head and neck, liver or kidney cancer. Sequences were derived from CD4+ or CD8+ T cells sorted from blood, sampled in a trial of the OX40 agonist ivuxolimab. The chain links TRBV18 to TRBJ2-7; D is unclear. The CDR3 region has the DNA TGTGCCAGCTCAAGGGAACTCGAGCAGTACTTC. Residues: CASSRELEQYF.